The clone carrying this T cell receptor (beta chain) showed up just once. This entry belongs to a study of sequential checkpoint blockade in melanoma. About the study: Patients were randomized 1:1 to nivolumab-then-ipilimumab or ipilimumab-then-nivolumab first-line.

Generated by immunoSEQ multiplex PCR, the TCRdb table keeps only in-frame clones and is missing some. The sample contains some 19,000 clones, around 66% of which appear only once. Germline lookup yields CDR1 SEHNR and CDR2 FQNEAQ (reference sequence). CDR3 length: 16 residues. The ends lost 5 bases at V and 1 base at J; junction bases unmatched: 6. Treatment specified: randomized to nivolumab then ipilimumab (arm A) or the reverse (arm B). No patient had prior DNA-damaging chemotherapy. From thawed PBMCs, live CD3+CD8+ cells negative for CD19 and CD56 were sorted. The sample was CD8+ T cells sorted from blood (inferred from file names), taken from a patient given nivolumab and ipilimumab in sequence. V is TRBV7-9 and J is TRBJ1-1, with 11 nucleotides matching TRBD1. This TCR derives from a human donor with melanoma. CDR3 nucleotide sequence: TGTGCCAGCAGCACGACCGGGACAGGGGGGAACACTGAAGCTTTCTTT. Its translation is CASSTTGTGGNTEAFF.